What follows describes a single T cell receptor beta chain. What it binds is not known. The data derive from a study of OX40 agonist ivuxolimab in advanced cancers. TCRdb's copy holds only in-frame clones and misses some; the assay was immunoSEQ multiplex PCR. The table lists approximately 92,000 clones, roughly 94% of them singletons. The study's findings and limits: CD4+ and CD8+ T cells in blood underwent clonal expansion by week 6 at 0.1 to 3.0 mg/kg.

With 3 bases clipped from V and 2 bases from J, the junction kept 9 bases outside the gene matches. CDR3 size: 17 residues. Germline V gene sequence: CDR1 KGHSH, CDR2 LQKENI. The receptor's source is an adult with an advanced solid tumor such as melanoma, head and neck, liver or kidney cancer. Source: CD4+ or CD8+ T cells sorted from blood, taken in a trial of the OX40 agonist ivuxolimab. V and J are TRBV18 and TRBJ2-3; 9 bases agree with TRBD2. This chain's CDR3 is CASSPPGGGRATDTQYF. The CDR3 DNA reads as TGTGCCAGCTCACCGCCCGGCGGCGGGAGGGCCACAGATACGCAGTATTTT.